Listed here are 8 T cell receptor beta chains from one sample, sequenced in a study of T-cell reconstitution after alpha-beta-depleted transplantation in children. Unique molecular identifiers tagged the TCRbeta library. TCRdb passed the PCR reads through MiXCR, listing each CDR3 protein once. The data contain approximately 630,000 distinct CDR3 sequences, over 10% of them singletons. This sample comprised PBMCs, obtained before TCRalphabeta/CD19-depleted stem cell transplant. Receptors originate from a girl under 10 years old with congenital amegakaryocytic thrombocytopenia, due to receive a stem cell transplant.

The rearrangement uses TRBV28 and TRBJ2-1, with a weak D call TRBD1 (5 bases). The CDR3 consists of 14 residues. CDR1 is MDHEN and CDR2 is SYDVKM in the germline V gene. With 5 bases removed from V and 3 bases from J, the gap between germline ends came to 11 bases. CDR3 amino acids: CASSSDRFYNEQFF. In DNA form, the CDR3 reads TGTGCCAGCAGTAGCGACAGATTCTACAATGAGCAGTTCTTC.

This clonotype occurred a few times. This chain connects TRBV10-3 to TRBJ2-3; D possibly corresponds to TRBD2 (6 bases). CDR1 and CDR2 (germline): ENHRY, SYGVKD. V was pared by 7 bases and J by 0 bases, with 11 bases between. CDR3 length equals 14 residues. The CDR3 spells CAITPGASTDTQYF. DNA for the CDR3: TGTGCCATCACACCGGGAGCTAGCACAGATACGCAGTATTTT.

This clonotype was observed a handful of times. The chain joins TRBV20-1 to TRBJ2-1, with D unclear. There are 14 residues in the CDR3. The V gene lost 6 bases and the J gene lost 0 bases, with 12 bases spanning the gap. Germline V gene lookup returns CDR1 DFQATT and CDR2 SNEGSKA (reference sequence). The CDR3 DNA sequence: TGCAGTGCCCACAGACTTGGCTCCTACAATGAGCAGTTCTTC. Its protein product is CSAHRLGSYNEQFF.

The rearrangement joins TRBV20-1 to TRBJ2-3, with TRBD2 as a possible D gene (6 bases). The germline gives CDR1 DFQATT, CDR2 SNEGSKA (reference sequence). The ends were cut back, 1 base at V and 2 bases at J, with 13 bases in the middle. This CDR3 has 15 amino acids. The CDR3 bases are TGCAGTGCTAGAGCTGGTAGCGGATACACAGATACGCAGTATTTT. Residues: CSARAGSGYTDTQYF.

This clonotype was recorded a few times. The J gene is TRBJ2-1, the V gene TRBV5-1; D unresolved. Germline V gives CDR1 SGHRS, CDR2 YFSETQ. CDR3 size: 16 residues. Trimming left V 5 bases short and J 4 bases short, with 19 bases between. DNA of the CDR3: TGCGCCAGCAGTAGAGACTCCAGCTTAGTTTACAATGAGCAGTTCTTC. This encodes CASSRDSSLVYNEQFF.

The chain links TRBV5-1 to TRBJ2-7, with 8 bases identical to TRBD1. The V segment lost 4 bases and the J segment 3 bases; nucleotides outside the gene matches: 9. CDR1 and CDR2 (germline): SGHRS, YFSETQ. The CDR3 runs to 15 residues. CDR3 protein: CASSLDGTGGYEQYF. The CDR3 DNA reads TGCGCCAGCAGCCTGGACGGGACAGGAGGCTACGAGCAGTACTTC.

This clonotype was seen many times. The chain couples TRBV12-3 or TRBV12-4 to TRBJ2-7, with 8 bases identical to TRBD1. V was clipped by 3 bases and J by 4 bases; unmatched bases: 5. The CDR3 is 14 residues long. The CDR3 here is CASSFTGGRYEQYF. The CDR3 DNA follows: TGTGCCAGCAGTTTTACAGGGGGTCGATACGAGCAGTACTTC.

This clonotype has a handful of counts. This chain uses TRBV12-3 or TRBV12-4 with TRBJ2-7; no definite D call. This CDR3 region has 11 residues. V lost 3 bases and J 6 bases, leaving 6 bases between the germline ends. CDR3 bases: TGTGCCAGCAGTTTGTCGCTCGAGCAGTACTTC. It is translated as CASSLSLEQYF.